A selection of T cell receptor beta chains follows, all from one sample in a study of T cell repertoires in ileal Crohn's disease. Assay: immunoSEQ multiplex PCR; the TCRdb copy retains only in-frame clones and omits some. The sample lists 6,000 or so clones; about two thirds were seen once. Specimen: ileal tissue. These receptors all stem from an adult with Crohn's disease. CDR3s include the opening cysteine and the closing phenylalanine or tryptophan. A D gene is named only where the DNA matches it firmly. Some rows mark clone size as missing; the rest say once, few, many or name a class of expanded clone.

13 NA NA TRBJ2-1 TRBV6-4 TGTGCCAGCAGTCCTTCCAGCGAGGGTGAGCAGTTCTTC CASSPSSEGEQFF
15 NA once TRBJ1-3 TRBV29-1 TGCAGCGTTGTCATAACAGGGAGAGATGGAAACACCATATATTTT CSVVITGRDGNTIYF
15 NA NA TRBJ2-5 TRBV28 TGTGCCAGCAGTCCCACGGGGGGCAAGTGGGAGACCCAGTACTTC CASSPTGGKWETQYF
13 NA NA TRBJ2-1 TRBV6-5 TGTGCCAGCAGTTACGACCGGGGCAATGAGCAGTTCTTC CASSYDRGNEQFF
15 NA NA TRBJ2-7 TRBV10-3 TGTGCCATCAGTGAGTCAAACTTAGGGGCCTACGAGCAGTACTTC CAISESNLGAYEQYF
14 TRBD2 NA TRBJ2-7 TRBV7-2 TGTGCCAGCAGCTTATCGCCTAGCGGCTACGAGCAGTACTTC CASSLSPSGYEQYF
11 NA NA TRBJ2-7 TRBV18 TGTGCCAGCTCACCTTCCCAGGAGCAGTACTTC CASSPSQEQYF
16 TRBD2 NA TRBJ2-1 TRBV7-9 TGTGCCAGCAGCTTCCTAGGACTAGCGGGTCATGGTGAGCAGTTCTTC CASSFLGLAGHGEQFF
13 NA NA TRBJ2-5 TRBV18 TGTGCCAGCTCAGGCACAGCCCAAGAGACCCAGTACTTC CASSGTAQETQYF
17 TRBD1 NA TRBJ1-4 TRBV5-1 TGCGCCAGCAGCCCGGACAGGGGAGCAGGAACTAATGAAAAACTGTTTTTT CASSPDRGAGTNEKLFF
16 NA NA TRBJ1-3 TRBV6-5 TGTGCCAGCAGTTACTCCAGGGAATTCGCTGGAAACACCATATATTTT CASSYSREFAGNTIYF
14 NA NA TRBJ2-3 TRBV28 TGTGCCAGCAGTTCGACAGGCTTTACAGATACGCAGTATTTT CASSSTGFTDTQYF
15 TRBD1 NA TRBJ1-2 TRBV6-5 TGTGCCAGCAGTTACTACGGACAGGGGGGGTTTGGCTACACCTTC CASSYYGQGGFGYTF
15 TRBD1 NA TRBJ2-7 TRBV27 TGTGCCAGCAGTTTTAGGACAGGCCCTACCTACGAGCAGTACTTC CASSFRTGPTYEQYF
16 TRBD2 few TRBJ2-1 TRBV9 TGTGCCAGCAGCGCGAATAGCGGGAATCCGTTGGATGAGCAGTTCTTC CASSANSGNPLDEQFF
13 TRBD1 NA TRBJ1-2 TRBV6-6 TGTGCCAGCAGTTCGGGGACAGTGCCGGGCTACACCTTC CASSSGTVPGYTF
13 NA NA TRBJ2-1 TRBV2 TGTGCCAGCAGTGAACAGGGGTACAATGAGCAGTTCTTC CASSEQGYNEQFF
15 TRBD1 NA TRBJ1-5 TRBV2 TGTGCCAGCAGTCTTTTGACAGGGTCGGGGCAGCCCCAGCATTTT CASSLLTGSGQPQHF
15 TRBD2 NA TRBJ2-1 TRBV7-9 TGTGCCAGCAGCCTAGGTCTAGCGGGAGGCTATGAGCAGTTCTTC CASSLGLAGGYEQFF
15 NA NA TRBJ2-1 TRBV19 TGTGCCAGTAGTCCAGTCGGGGGGCCGAACAATGAGCAGTTCTTC CASSPVGGPNNEQFF
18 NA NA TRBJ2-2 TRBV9 TGTGCCAGCAGCGGGAGGGGCTCGGGGACGGTCAACACCGGGGAGCTGTTTTTT CASSGRGSGTVNTGELFF
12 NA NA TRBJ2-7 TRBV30 TGTGCCTGGAGTGCAGGCTCCTACGAGCAGTACTTC CAWSAGSYEQYF
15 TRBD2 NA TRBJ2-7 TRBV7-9 TGTGCCAGCAGCACTACTAGCGGGAGGGCCTACGAGCAGTACTTC CASSTTSGRAYEQYF
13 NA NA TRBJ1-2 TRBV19 TGTGCCAGTAGTATGGGGCTCGCTACGGGCTACACCTTC CASSMGLATGYTF
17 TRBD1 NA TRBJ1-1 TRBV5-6 TGTGCCAGCAGCTCCCCTTGGACAGGGACAAGGAACACTGAAGCTTTCTTT CASSSPWTGTRNTEAFF
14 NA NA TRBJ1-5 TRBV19 TGTGCCACCCTCCAGCGGGATAGCAATCAGCCCCAGCATTTT CATLQRDSNQPQHF
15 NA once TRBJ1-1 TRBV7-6 TGTGCCAGCAGCTTAGCGGGGGCTTGGGTGGATGAAGCTTTCTTT CASSLAGAWVDEAFF
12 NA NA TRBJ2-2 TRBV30 TGTGCCTGGACCGGGAACACCGGGGAGCTGTTTTTT CAWTGNTGELFF
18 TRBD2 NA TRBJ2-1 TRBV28 TGTGCCAGCAGTTTATTCCCTAGCGGGAGTGGGTTATACAATGAGCAGTTCTTC CASSLFPSGSGLYNEQFF
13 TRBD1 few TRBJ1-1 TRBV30 TGTGCCTGGGACAGGGGGTTGAACACTGAAGCTTTCTTT CAWDRGLNTEAFF
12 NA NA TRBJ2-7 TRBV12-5 TGTGCTAGTGGTGCGAACTTCTACGAGCAGTACTTC CASGANFYEQYF
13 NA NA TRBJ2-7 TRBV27 TGTGCCAGCCACCCGCGGGGGCGTGGAGAGCAGTACTTC CASHPRGRGEQYF
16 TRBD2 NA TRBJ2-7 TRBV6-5 TGTGCCAGCAGTTCTACCGGACTAGCGGGAACCTACGAGCAGTACTTC CASSSTGLAGTYEQYF
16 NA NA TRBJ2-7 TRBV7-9 TGTGCCAGCAGCTTAGAGCCCGGAGGGAGTCCCTACGAGCAGTACTTC CASSLEPGGSPYEQYF
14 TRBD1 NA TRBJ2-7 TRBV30 TGTGCCTGGGGTTCCGGGACAGGACAAAACGAGCAGTACTTC CAWGSGTGQNEQYF
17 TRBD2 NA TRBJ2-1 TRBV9 TGTGCCAGCTCTCCTAGCGGGAGGGCCTACTCCTACAATGAGCAGTTCTTC CASSPSGRAYSYNEQFF
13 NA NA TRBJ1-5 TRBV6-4 TGTGCCAGTAAATACGAGGCGGATCAGCCCCAGCATTTT CASKYEADQPQHF
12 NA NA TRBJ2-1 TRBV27 TGTGCCAGCAGTCCCAGGGACAATGAGCAGTTCTTC CASSPRDNEQFF
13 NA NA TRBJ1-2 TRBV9 TGTGCCAGCAGCGGGACAGCTAACTATGGCTACACCTTC CASSGTANYGYTF
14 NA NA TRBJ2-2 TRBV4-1 TGCGCCAGCAGCCAAGGGGGGCCTTGGGGGGAGCTGTTTTTT CASSQGGPWGELFF
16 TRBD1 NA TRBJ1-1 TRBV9 TGTGCCAGCAGCGTAGCGACAGGGGGCTTGGGCACTGAAGCTTTCTTT CASSVATGGLGTEAFF
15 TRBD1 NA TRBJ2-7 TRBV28 TGTGCCAGCCAAAGACAGGGGCGGTCGGTCTACGAGCAGTACTTC CASQRQGRSVYEQYF
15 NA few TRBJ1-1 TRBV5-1 TGCGCCAGCAGCTTGGCGCAGGCCTTGAACACTGAAGCTTTCTTT CASSLAQALNTEAFF
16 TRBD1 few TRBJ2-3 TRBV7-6 TGTGCCAGCAGCTCCAGGGGGCTGGGAGAAACAGATACGCAGTATTTT CASSSRGLGETDTQYF
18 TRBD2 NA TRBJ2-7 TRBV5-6 TGTGCCAGCAGCTTCGGGCCGATGGGGACTAGCGCTCGCCCCGAGCAGTACTTC CASSFGPMGTSARPEQYF
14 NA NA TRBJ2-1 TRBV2 TGTGCCAGCAGTGACCTACGCGTTTACAATGAGCAGTTCTTC CASSDLRVYNEQFF
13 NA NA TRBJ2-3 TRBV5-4 TGTGCCAGCACAGGGGATCTCACAGATACGCAGTATTTT CASTGDLTDTQYF
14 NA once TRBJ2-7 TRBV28 TGTGCCAGCAGTTTATTAACAGGGAAGGGCGAGCAGTACTTC CASSLLTGKGEQYF
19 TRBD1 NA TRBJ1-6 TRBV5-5 TGTGCCAGCAGCTCCAAATTCCGGGACAGGGTGATCTATAATTCACCCCTCCACTTT CASSSKFRDRVIYNSPLHF